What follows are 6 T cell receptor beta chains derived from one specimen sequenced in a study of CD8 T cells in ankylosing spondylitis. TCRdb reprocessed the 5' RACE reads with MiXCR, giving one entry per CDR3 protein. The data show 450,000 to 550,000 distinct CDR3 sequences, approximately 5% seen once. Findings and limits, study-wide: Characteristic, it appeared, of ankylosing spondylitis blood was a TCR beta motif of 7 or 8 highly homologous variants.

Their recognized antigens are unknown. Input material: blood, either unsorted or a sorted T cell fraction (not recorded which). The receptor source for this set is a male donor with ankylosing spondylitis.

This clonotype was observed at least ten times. The CDR3 sequence is CSARVVSGGNQPQHF. CDR3 coding DNA: TGCAGTGCTAGAGTTGTTTCAGGGGGCAATCAGCCCCAGCATTTT. The rearrangement joins TRBV20-1 to TRBJ1-5; D is possibly TRBD1 (6 bases). Germline loops: CDR1 DFQATT, CDR2 SNEGSKA (reference sequence). V was cut by 1 base and J by 2 bases, with 12 bases left in between. CDR3 length: 15 residues.

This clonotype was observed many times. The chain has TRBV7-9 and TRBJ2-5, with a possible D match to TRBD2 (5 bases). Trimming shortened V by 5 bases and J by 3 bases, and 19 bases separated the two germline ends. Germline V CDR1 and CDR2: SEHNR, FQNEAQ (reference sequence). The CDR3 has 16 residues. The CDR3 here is CASSAIVAREEETQYF. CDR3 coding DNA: TGTGCCAGCAGCGCAATCGTAGCGAGGGAAGAAGAGACCCAGTACTTC.

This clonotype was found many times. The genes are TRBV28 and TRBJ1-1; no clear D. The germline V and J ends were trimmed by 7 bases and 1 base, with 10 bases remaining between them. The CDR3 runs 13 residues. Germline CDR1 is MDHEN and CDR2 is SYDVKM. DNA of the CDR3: TGTGCCAGCACCGAACCTCGGAACACTGAAGCTTTCTTT. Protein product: CASTEPRNTEAFF.

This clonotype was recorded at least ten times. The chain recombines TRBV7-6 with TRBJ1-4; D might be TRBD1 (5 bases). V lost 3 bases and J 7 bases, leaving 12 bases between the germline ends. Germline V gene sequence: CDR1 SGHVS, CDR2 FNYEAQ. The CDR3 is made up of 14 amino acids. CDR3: CASSFDWGFEKLFF. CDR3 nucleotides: TGTGCCAGCAGCTTCGACTGGGGCTTTGAAAAACTGTTTTTT.

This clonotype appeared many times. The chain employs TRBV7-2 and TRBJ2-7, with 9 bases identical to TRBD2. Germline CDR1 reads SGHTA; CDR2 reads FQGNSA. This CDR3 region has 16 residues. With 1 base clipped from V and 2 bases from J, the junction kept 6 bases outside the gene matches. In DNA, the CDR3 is TGTGCCAGCAGCTTAGTTGCTGGCGGGGGGGCCTACGAGCAGTACTTC. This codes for CASSLVAGGGAYEQYF.

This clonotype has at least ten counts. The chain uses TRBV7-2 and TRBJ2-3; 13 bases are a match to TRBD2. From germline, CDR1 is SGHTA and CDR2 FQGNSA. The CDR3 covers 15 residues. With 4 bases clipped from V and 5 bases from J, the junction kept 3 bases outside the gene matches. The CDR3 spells CASSSLAGGLDTQYF. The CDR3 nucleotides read TGTGCCAGCAGCTCACTAGCGGGGGGGTTAGATACGCAGTATTTT.